This entry concerns a single T cell receptor (beta chain). The CDR3 is made up of 13 amino acids. V lost 5 bases and J 7 bases, leaving 14 bases between the germline ends. Germline CDR1 SGHAT, CDR2 FQNNGV. TCRdb reprocessed the RT-PCR reads with MiXCR, giving one entry per CDR3 protein. The sample shows around 700,000 distinct CDR3 sequences, more than 13% of them seen only once. Sequenced sample: memory CD4+ T cells from blood. The chain has TRBV11-2 and TRBJ2-5; tentatively, D is TRBD2 (5 bases). The clonotype comes from a female donor in good health, serving as a healthy control. The CDR3 nucleotides are TGTGCCAGCAGCCACCCTGGAGAGGGGACCCAGTACTTC. This codes for CASSHPGEGTQYF.